This T cell receptor (beta chain) was recorded in a study of T cell repertoires in cytomegalovirus infection. Concerning this clonotype itself: Its antigen is unknown. The junction and the germline gene differ at one end; a read error may be behind it.

TCRdb reanalysed the reads using MiXCR and keeps one entry per CDR3 protein. The sample yields some 600,000 distinct CDR3 sequences, roughly 24% seen once. Whole-study results and caveats: The ex vivo response was dominated by HLA-C-restricted CMV-specific TCR beta clonotypes.

CDR1 and CDR2 from the germline V gene are SGHKS and YYEKEE (reference sequence). This CDR3 region has 14 residues. The rearrangement links TRBV5-5 to TRBJ2-7; 7 bases align to TRBD1. This TCR came from a human donor in good health (CMV status not recorded). Some clones in this sample may be carry-over from other donors' samples. The specimen sequenced was CD8+ T cells from PBMCs. The CDR3 DNA reads TGTGTCAGCAGCTTGTCTGCAGGGGGATACGAGCAGTACTTC. Translating it yields CVSSLSAGGYEQYF.